The 4 T cell receptor beta chains given below trace back to one sample, sequenced in a study of CXCR3-negative and CXCR3-positive naive CD8 T cells. These receptors are not linked to any known antigen. The libraries of TRB cDNA were prepared using 5' RACE with UMI labels. TCRdb reprocessed the 5' RACE reads, keeping one entry per CDR3 protein, no DNA. Its table lists some 150,000 distinct CDR3 sequences. Study outcomes and limitations: The TRB CDR3s that CXCR3-positive naive cells carried were more hydrophobic than those of CXCR3-negative naive cells.

Sequencing input: naive CXCR3+ CD8+ T cells from blood. As for subset: CD45RO-CCR7+CD27+CD95- naive CD8+ T cells expressing CXCR3 (TNR3+). These receptors came from a human donor in good health. Some clones in this sample may be carry-over from other donors' samples.

This rearrangement joins TRBV7-9 to TRBJ2-5; TCRdb names TRBD2, which stays unverified in the absence of DNA. This CDR3 comprises 13 residues. CDR1 is SEHNR and CDR2 is FQNEAQ in the germline V gene (reference sequence). The CDR3 is CASSLGAEETQYF.

The chain joins TRBV14 to TRBJ2-1; TCRdb proposes TRBD2, but this gene call is untestable without DNA. From germline, CDR1 is SGHDN and CDR2 FVKESK. This CDR3 is built from 17 residues. CDR3 amino acids: CASSQLGLAGRYNEQFF.

This sequence joins TRBV13 and TRBJ2-7; TCRdb gives TRBD2 as the D gene, but with no DNA this cannot be confirmed. CDR1 is PRHDT, CDR2 FYEKMQ, per germline (reference sequence). The CDR3 spans 12 residues. CDR3 in amino acids: CASSSLGSRQYF.

The CDR3 sequence: CASSLGARGPSYEQYF. J is TRBJ2-7 and V is TRBV7-6; lacking DNA, the TRBD1 call made by TCRdb goes unchecked. The CDR3 is 16 residues long. Germline V gene data show CDR1 as SGHVS and CDR2 as FNYEAQ.